Listed below are T cell receptor beta chains from one sample, sequenced in a study of graft-versus-host responses after intestinal transplantation. Data came from immunoSEQ multiplex PCR; TCRdb stores just in-frame clones and leaves some out. Here the sample spans 75,000 to 100,000 clones, 80% to 95% being singletons. These receptors have no identified antigens. Specimen: unstimulated CD4+ T cells sorted from spleen or lymph node cells, collected before intestinal transplant. These receptors all stem from a human donor who received an intestinal transplant. Both conserved end residues are part of each CDR3. A D gene is named only where the DNA matches it firmly. For some rows the clone size is stated as once, few or many, or as a class when expanded; others skip it.

size | J | V | D | CDR3 | DNA
. | TRBJ2-1 | TRBV28 | TRBD2 | CASSPGTSGSRYNEQFF | TGTGCCAGCAGCCCCGGGACTAGCGGGAGTAGGTACAATGAGCAGTTCTTC
. | TRBJ2-7 | TRBV4-2 | . | CASSQAREQYF | TGTGCCAGCAGCCAAGCACGGGAGCAGTACTTC
. | TRBJ2-3 | TRBV5-6 | TRBD2 | CASSSRTSGTITDTQYF | TGTGCCAGCAGCTCCAGGACTAGCGGGACGATCACAGATACGCAGTATTTT
. | TRBJ2-7 | TRBV18 | TRBD1 | CASSRRDSRYEQYF | TGTGCCAGCTCACGCCGGGACAGCCGCTACGAGCAGTACTTC
. | TRBJ2-1 | TRBV19 | . | CASSIVGGELPQFF | TGTGCCAGTAGTATTGTGGGGGGAGAACTCCCGCAGTTCTTC
. | TRBJ1-1 | TRBV19 | TRBD1 | CASSIGTGNTEAFF | TGTGCCAGTAGTATAGGGACAGGGAACACTGAAGCTTTCTTT
. | TRBJ2-1 | TRBV4-3 | . | CASSQGEEIGSYNEQFF | TGCGCCAGCAGCCAAGGAGAGGAGATAGGATCCTACAATGAGCAGTTCTTC
. | TRBJ1-2 | TRBV27 | . | CASSATVFYGYTF | TGTGCCAGCAGCGCGACAGTATTTTATGGCTACACCTTC
. | TRBJ2-7 | TRBV7-8 | TRBD1 | CASSLAVRTGSYEQYF | TGTGCCAGCAGCTTAGCGGTAAGGACAGGGTCATACGAGCAGTACTTC
. | TRBJ2-1 | TRBV5-1 | TRBD2 | CASSPGTSGSNEQFF | TGCGCCAGCAGCCCCGGGACTAGCGGGAGTAATGAGCAGTTCTTC
. | TRBJ2-1 | TRBV25-1 | TRBD2 | CASSERPGTSGHNEQFF | TGTGCCAGCAGTGAACGCCCCGGGACTAGCGGGCACAATGAGCAGTTCTTC
. | TRBJ1-2 | TRBV6-5 | . | CASSEQRNYGYTF | TGTGCCAGCAGTGAACAACGAAACTATGGCTACACCTTC
. | TRBJ2-2 | TRBV10-1 | . | CASRRLQTNTGELFF | TGCGCCAGCCGTCGACTCCAAACGAACACCGGGGAGCTGTTTTTT
. | TRBJ1-3 | TRBV28 | . | CATSDSSGNTIYF | TGTGCCACCTCGGACAGTTCTGGAAACACCATATATTTT
. | TRBJ2-7 | TRBV27 | . | CASSLPRGEQYF | TGTGCCAGCAGTTTACCGAGAGGGGAGCAGTACTTC
once | TRBJ1-1 | TRBV27 | TRBD1 | CASSLPGVPGGTEAFF | TGTGCCAGCAGTTTACCCGGCGTACCAGGGGGCACTGAAGCTTTCTTT
. | TRBJ2-3 | TRBV21-1 | . | CASSNRGTDTQYF | TGTGCCAGCAGCAACAGGGGCACAGATACGCAGTATTTT
. | TRBJ1-2 | TRBV5-5 | TRBD1 | CASSVEGQTNYGYTF | TGTGCCAGCAGCGTGGAGGGACAGACTAACTATGGCTACACCTTC
. | TRBJ2-7 | TRBV18 | . | CASSPPPGLYEQYF | TGTGCCAGCTCACCACCGCCAGGGTTGTACGAGCAGTACTTC
. | TRBJ2-7 | TRBV7-2 | TRBD2 | CASSLRYEGLAPYEQYF | TGTGCCAGCAGCTTACGATATGAGGGACTAGCGCCCTACGAGCAGTACTTC
. | TRBJ2-5 | TRBV10-3 | . | CAISESITGVETQYF | TGTGCCATCAGTGAGTCGATTACGGGTGTGGAGACCCAGTACTTC
. | TRBJ1-2 | TRBV6-5 | . | CASSYEALGYGYTF | TGTGCCAGCAGTTACGAGGCTCTGGGCTATGGCTACACCTTC
. | TRBJ2-3 | TRBV27 | . | CASSPRIETDTQYF | TGTGCCAGCAGTCCGCGGATTGAAACAGATACGCAGTATTTT
. | TRBJ2-6 | TRBV5-8 | . | CASSLVWTVPSGANVLTF | TGTGCCAGCAGCTTGGTTTGGACAGTACCCTCTGGGGCCAACGTCCTGACTTTC
. | TRBJ2-5 | TRBV4-2 | TRBD2 | CASSLRLAEETQYF | TGTGCCAGCAGCCTACGACTAGCAGAGGAGACCCAGTACTTC
. | TRBJ1-6 | TRBV6-5 | . | CASSYGARNSPLHF | TGTGCCAGCAGTTATGGGGCTCGGAATTCACCCCTCCACTTT
. | TRBJ2-7 | TRBV29-1 | TRBD1 | CSVGQGRHEQYF | TGCAGCGTTGGACAGGGTAGGCACGAGCAGTACTTC
. | TRBJ2-3 | TRBV2 | TRBD2 | CASSRLAGGLGTDTQYF | TGTGCCAGCAGTCGACTAGCGGGGGGGCTTGGCACAGATACGCAGTATTTT
. | TRBJ2-6 | TRBV5-1 | TRBD1 | CASSMTGGSGANVLTF | TGCGCCAGCAGCATGACAGGGGGAAGTGGGGCCAACGTCCTGACTTTC
. | TRBJ2-5 | TRBV6-1 | TRBD2 | CASSGLAGEGTQYF | TGTGCCAGCAGTGGTCTAGCGGGAGAGGGGACCCAGTACTTC
. | TRBJ2-7 | TRBV30 | TRBD2 | CAWGIGTSGSYEQYF | TGTGCCTGGGGTATCGGGACTAGCGGATCCTACGAGCAGTACTTC
. | TRBJ2-5 | TRBV18 | TRBD2 | CASSGTSGQETQYF | TGTGCCAGCTCCGGGACTAGCGGGCAAGAGACCCAGTACTTC
. | TRBJ2-7 | TRBV30 | TRBD2 | CASFTSGSPYEQYF | TGTGCCTCATTTACTAGCGGGAGTCCCTACGAGCAGTACTTC
few | TRBJ2-2 | TRBV6-1 | TRBD2 | CASSDWLAGGTGELFF | TGTGCCAGCAGTGATTGGCTAGCGGGAGGGACCGGGGAGCTGTTTTTT
. | TRBJ1-1 | TRBV2 | . | CASSEEGAYTEAFF | TGTGCCAGCAGTGAAGAAGGGGCATACACTGAAGCTTTCTTT